This T cell receptor (beta chain) is from a study of T cell clones after liver transplantation. Study at large: Samples came from ITN030ST, which attempted immunosuppression withdrawal within 2 years of liver transplantation. Patients counted as tolerant after at least one year off all immunosuppression, enzymes not exceeding twice normal.

The germline CDR1 and CDR2 sequences are SGDLS and YYNGEE. V lost 4 bases and J lost 4, with 15 bases in between. The CDR3 is 15 amino acids. Sequencing used immunoSEQ multiplex PCR; TCRdb keeps in-frame clones, though not all of them. The sample has fewer than 80,000 clones, approximately 81% seen once; the top ten hold 2% to 2.5%. Details on this clone: Its specificity is not known.

General observations from the study: Graft donor-reactive T cells may have migrated into the graft rather than being deleted.

Material: CD4+ T cells from blood, obtained 48 months after liver transplant. The TCR sequence derives from a human patient who received a liver transplant. Among the T cells, some may be from the graft donor. This rearrangement joins TRBV9 to TRBJ1-3, with D possibly TRBD1 on 5 matching bases. CDR3 sequence: CASSPPGTSGNTIYF. The CDR3 nucleotides are TGTGCCAGCAGCCCCCCGGGGACCTCGGGAAACACCATATATTTT.